The present TCR beta chain was sequenced within a study of blood T cell repertoires in COVID-19. The wider study: The study drew acute and convalescent COVID-19 samples from the United States, Italy and Spain. Nucleic acid was either cDNA or gDNA, and it came from T cells, B-cell-depleted T cells, or PBMCs.

In the authors' methods: How many nucleated cells were present was estimated from reference gene primer amplification. Profiled with immunoSEQ multiplex PCR; TCRdb holds only in-frame clones, not every one. From that table come the V and J calls and clone size; the DNA was used to work out D and trimming. The sample records 200,000 to 300,000 clones, 70% to 90% being singletons. This CDR3 comprises 12 residues. Trimming pared 3 bases from V and 0 bases from J, leaving 3 bases between. The V gene's germline CDR1 is WSHSY and CDR2 SAAADI. The V call is TRBV10-2, the J call TRBJ2-7, with D uncertain. The clonotype originates from a man aged 25-40 years with active or convalescent COVID-19. Sequencing was carried out using peripheral blood. CDR3 amino acids: CASSDSSYEQYF. The CDR3, as DNA: TGCGCCAGCAGTGACAGCTCCTACGAGCAGTACTTC.